The rows below give T cell receptor beta chains drawn from one sample of a study of T cell repertoires in cytomegalovirus infection. TCRdb reanalysed the reads using MiXCR and keeps one entry per CDR3 protein. The sample comprises about 230,000 distinct CDR3 sequences, 20% to 25% of which are singletons, and 15% to 20% rests with the top ten. Sequenced: CD8+ T cells from PBMCs. The receptor set was obtained from a human donor in good health (CMV status not recorded). Some clones in this sample may be carry-over from other donors' samples. Each CDR3 is given with its conserved first and last residue. D genes are given only for firm matches. Clone sizes are given selectively: once, few, many, or a class where the clone is expanded.

cdr3_nt: TGTGCCAGCAGCTTACTTGCGGGAGGCGTCTACGAGCAGTACTTC
cdr3_aa: CASSLLAGGVYEQYF
clone_size: -
d_call: TRBD2
j_call: TRBJ2-7
v_call: TRBV7-8

cdr3_nt: TGTGCCTGGAGTGTAGCCGGGGGGGCGAGTGAGCAGTACTTC
cdr3_aa: CAWSVAGGASEQYF
clone_size: -
d_call: TRBD2
j_call: TRBJ2-7
v_call: TRBV30

cdr3_nt: TGTGCCAGCAGCGTAGACGGCAGCAATCAGCCCCAGCATTTT
cdr3_aa: CASSVDGSNQPQHF
clone_size: few
d_call: -
j_call: TRBJ1-5
v_call: TRBV9

cdr3_nt: TGTGCCAGCAGTGGGCGGGGGGGAAGTAATGAGCAGTTCTTC
cdr3_aa: CASSGRGGSNEQFF
clone_size: many
d_call: TRBD2
j_call: TRBJ2-1
v_call: TRBV2

cdr3_nt: TGTGCCAGCAGCCCCACTGGGCAGTCGTCCTACAATGAGCAGTTCTTC
cdr3_aa: CASSPTGQSSYNEQFF
clone_size: few
d_call: -
j_call: TRBJ2-1
v_call: TRBV28

cdr3_nt: TGTGCCAGTAGTCTCCGGGACAGGGGGAGAAGTGAGCAGTTCTTC
cdr3_aa: CASSLRDRGRSEQFF
clone_size: few
d_call: TRBD1
j_call: TRBJ2-1
v_call: TRBV19

cdr3_nt: TGTGCCAGCAGCTTCCCGGGACTAGCGGGGGGGCCGGGCAATGAGCAGTTCTTC
cdr3_aa: CASSFPGLAGGPGNEQFF
clone_size: few
d_call: TRBD2
j_call: TRBJ2-1
v_call: TRBV7-9

cdr3_nt: TGTGCCACCAGCAGACCCCAGGGGAGCGGCACCGGGGAGCTGTTTTTT
cdr3_aa: CATSRPQGSGTGELFF
clone_size: -
d_call: -
j_call: TRBJ2-2
v_call: TRBV15

cdr3_nt: TGTGCCAGCAGTTCGCCGGGACTAGCGGGGGGGCCCGCAGATACGCAGTATTTT
cdr3_aa: CASSSPGLAGGPADTQYF
clone_size: -
d_call: TRBD2
j_call: TRBJ2-3
v_call: TRBV6-5

cdr3_nt: TGCGCCAGCAGCATCATCCCCGGGGGGGCCTACGAGCAGTACTTC
cdr3_aa: CASSIIPGGAYEQYF
clone_size: -
d_call: TRBD2
j_call: TRBJ2-7
v_call: TRBV4-1

cdr3_nt: TGTGCCAGCAGTTTGGAGCGGGGGGGTTTCACAGATACGCAGTATTTT
cdr3_aa: CASSLERGGFTDTQYF
clone_size: -
d_call: TRBD2
j_call: TRBJ2-3
v_call: TRBV12-3/TRBV12-4

cdr3_nt: TGTGCCAGCAGAAAGGGGGCCTATAATTCACCCCTCCACTTT
cdr3_aa: CASRKGAYNSPLHF
clone_size: -
d_call: -
j_call: TRBJ1-6
v_call: TRBV27

cdr3_nt: TGTGCCAGTAGTACCGACGGGATTCAGCCCCAGCATTTT
cdr3_aa: CASSTDGIQPQHF
clone_size: -
d_call: -
j_call: TRBJ1-5
v_call: TRBV19

cdr3_nt: TGCAGTGCTAGGGTCAGGGGGACCGAGCAGTACTTC
cdr3_aa: CSARVRGTEQYF
clone_size: -
d_call: TRBD1
j_call: TRBJ2-7
v_call: TRBV20-1

cdr3_nt: TGTGCCATCGGGTCCTCCTACGAGCAGTACTTC
cdr3_aa: CAIGSSYEQYF
clone_size: -
d_call: -
j_call: TRBJ2-7
v_call: TRBV10-3

cdr3_nt: TGTGCCAGCAGTTTAAGGTTCCAGCCCCAGCATTTT
cdr3_aa: CASSLRFQPQHF
clone_size: -
d_call: -
j_call: TRBJ1-5
v_call: TRBV28

cdr3_nt: TGTGCCAGTAGTTTCCCTAGGGGCTATGCCTACAATGAGCAGTTCTTC
cdr3_aa: CASSFPRGYAYNEQFF
clone_size: -
d_call: -
j_call: TRBJ2-1
v_call: TRBV19

cdr3_nt: TGTGCCACCGGGACTAGGGGGTTACATACGCAGTATTTT
cdr3_aa: CATGTRGLHTQYF
clone_size: few
d_call: TRBD2
j_call: TRBJ2-3
v_call: TRBV6-6

cdr3_nt: TGTGCCAGCAGTTTATGGGCATCTGAGCGGGTCACCACAGATACGCAGTATTTT
cdr3_aa: CASSLWASERVTTDTQYF
clone_size: few
d_call: -
j_call: TRBJ2-3
v_call: TRBV28

cdr3_nt: TGCAGTGCGCTGGAAGGGGCGAACACCGGGGAGCTGTTTTTT
cdr3_aa: CSALEGANTGELFF
clone_size: few
d_call: -
j_call: TRBJ2-2
v_call: TRBV20-1

cdr3_nt: TGTGCCAGCAGCGGGGAGAGGAACACTGAAGCTTTCTTT
cdr3_aa: CASSGERNTEAFF
clone_size: -
d_call: -
j_call: TRBJ1-1
v_call: TRBV6-6

cdr3_nt: TGTGCCAGCAGCTCCCGGACTAGTGCGACCTACGGGCAGTACTTC
cdr3_aa: CASSSRTSATYGQYF
clone_size: -
d_call: TRBD2
j_call: TRBJ2-7
v_call: TRBV7-4

cdr3_nt: TGTGCCAGCAGCTTGAGCGGGACTTCCTACGAGCAGTACTTC
cdr3_aa: CASSLSGTSYEQYF
clone_size: -
d_call: TRBD2
j_call: TRBJ2-7
v_call: TRBV5-5

cdr3_nt: TGTGCCAGCAGCTTGCGTTCACCGGGACCAGGGGACAATGAGCAGTTCTTC
cdr3_aa: CASSLRSPGPGDNEQFF
clone_size: -
d_call: -
j_call: TRBJ2-1
v_call: TRBV5-5

cdr3_nt: TGTGCCAGCAGTCCGACAGGGATGGAGGAGACCCAGTACTTC
cdr3_aa: CASSPTGMEETQYF
clone_size: few
d_call: TRBD1
j_call: TRBJ2-5
v_call: TRBV27

cdr3_nt: TGCAGTGCTAGAGTCCCGAACACCGGGGAGCTGTTTTTT
cdr3_aa: CSARVPNTGELFF
clone_size: few
d_call: -
j_call: TRBJ2-2
v_call: TRBV20-1

cdr3_nt: TGTGCCAGCAGCTCACCAGGGCCGGGGGAAAATGAGCAGTTCTTC
cdr3_aa: CASSSPGPGENEQFF
clone_size: -
d_call: -
j_call: TRBJ2-1
v_call: TRBV28

cdr3_nt: TGCAGTGCCCACTCCGGGACAACAGCCAAAAACATTCAGTACTTC
cdr3_aa: CSAHSGTTAKNIQYF
clone_size: -
d_call: -
j_call: TRBJ2-4
v_call: TRBV20-1

cdr3_nt: TGCGCCAGCAGCCAGGTGACTAGCGGGCCTACCTACGAGCAGTACTTC
cdr3_aa: CASSQVTSGPTYEQYF
clone_size: many
d_call: TRBD2
j_call: TRBJ2-7
v_call: TRBV4-1

cdr3_nt: TGTGCCAGCACCCCCTACCCTGGGGCCAACGTCCTGACTTTC
cdr3_aa: CASTPYPGANVLTF
clone_size: many
d_call: -
j_call: TRBJ2-6
v_call: TRBV12-3/TRBV12-4